Each of the 11 T cell receptor beta chains below was sequenced from the same sample in a study of T cell responses to AZD1222 COVID-19 vaccine. Assay used: immunoSEQ multiplex PCR; TCRdb lists only in-frame clones, some missing. The sample consists of over 45,000 clones, 80% to 90% of them appearing once. The sequencing used peripheral blood, collected on day 0 of AZD1222 vaccination. The source of these receptors is an adult in good health.

The chain has TRBV6-7 and TRBJ2-7; the D gene is possibly TRBD1 (6 bases). TRBV6-7 is an ORF, and what it does is uncertain. The CDR3 runs 16 residues. The V end was cut by 8 bases, the J end by 3 bases, with 23 bases between. Here the CDR3 DNA reads TGTGCCAGCTTCCTGGGAACGGGACACCGTTTCTACGAGCAGTACTTC. The encoded protein is CASFLGTGHRFYEQYF.

This clone was counted a single time. The V call is TRBV12-3 or TRBV12-4, the J call TRBJ2-7, with D unresolved. The length of the CDR3 is 12 residues. Trimming left V 5 bases short and J 6 bases short, with 11 bases between. CDR3: CASSPTRFEQYF. Written as DNA, the CDR3 is TGTGCCAGCAGTCCGACACGATTCGAGCAGTACTTC.

The chain carries TRBV6-5 and TRBJ2-7; the D gene is possibly TRBD2 (6 bases). This CDR3 is built from 12 residues. The ends were cut back, 4 bases at V and 2 bases at J, with 6 bases in the middle. Germline CDR1 MNHEY, CDR2 SVGAGI. The CDR3: CASSSGAYEQYF. CDR3 DNA sequence: TGTGCCAGCAGTTCGGGAGCCTACGAGCAGTACTTC.

This chain links TRBV10-3 with TRBJ1-1; no clear D. Germline lookup yields CDR1 ENHRY and CDR2 SYGVKD. This CDR3 comprises 13 residues. The germline V and J ends were trimmed by 6 bases and 2 bases, with 10 bases remaining between them. Here the CDR3 DNA reads TGTGCCATCAGCTCTGGACGAAACACTGAAGCTTTCTTT. Translation: CAISSGRNTEAFF.

This rearrangement joins TRBV5-1 to TRBJ2-3; 7 bases match TRBD1. This CDR3 has 13 amino acids. Unmatched junction bases numbered 3, after V lost 4 bases and J lost 4 bases. CDR1 and CDR2 (germline): SGHRS, YFSETQ. Here the CDR3 reads CASSPTGPDTQYF. The CDR3 coding sequence is TGCGCCAGCAGCCCGACAGGGCCAGATACGCAGTATTTT. The whole variable domain, remainder taken from reference TRBV5-1 and TRBJ2-3, is KAGVTQTPRYLIKTRGQQVTLSCSPISGHRSVSWYQQTPGQGLQFLFEYFSETQRNKGNFPGRFSGRQFSNSRSEMNVSTLELGDSALYLCASSPTGPDTQYFGPGTRLTVL.

This clone appeared a single time. The rearrangement links TRBV28 to TRBJ2-2, with D tentatively TRBD1 (6 bases). Trimming pared 4 bases from V and 3 bases from J, leaving 15 bases between. In germline, CDR1 is MDHEN, CDR2 SYDVKM. The CDR3 is made up of 16 amino acids. The CDR3 here is CASSSPTGGYTGELFF. The CDR3 nucleotides are TGTGCCAGCAGTTCCCCGACAGGAGGATACACCGGGGAGCTGTTTTTT.

The chain joins TRBV9 to TRBJ1-6; D not certain. Trimming removed 4 bases from V and 9 bases from J, with 17 bases in between. The CDR3 runs 15 residues. Germline V CDR1 and CDR2: SGDLS, YYNGEE. The CDR3 DNA follows: TGTGCCAGCAGCCCAAGTGGGCAGGAGGGTTCACCCCTCCACTTT. This sequence encodes CASSPSGQEGSPLHF.

The genes are TRBV24-1 and TRBJ2-1; 7 bases match TRBD2. Germline CDR1 and CDR2: KGHDR and SFDVKD. Trimming removed 7 bases from V and 4 bases from J; junction bases left unmatched: 9. The CDR3 length is 15 residues. The CDR3 nucleotides read TGTGCCACCAGCCGGGGGGACTCGGGTTACAATGAGCAGTTCTTC. It codes for CATSRGDSGYNEQFF.

The chain uses TRBV9 and TRBJ2-7; possibly TRBD2 for D (5 bases). The CDR3 runs 15 residues. Trimming shortened V by 4 bases and J by 3 bases, and 17 bases separated the two germline ends. The V gene's germline CDR1 is SGDLS and CDR2 YYNGEE. The CDR3 protein is CASSPGGDYRYEQYF. The CDR3 DNA is TGTGCCAGCAGCCCCGGAGGAGACTACCGCTACGAGCAGTACTTC.

The chain recombines TRBV6-2 or TRBV6-3 with TRBJ2-1; 8 nucleotides align to TRBD1. The CDR3 consists of 16 residues. J lost 6 bases, V lost 0 bases, and 7 bases had no gene match. Germline CDR1 and CDR2: MNHEY and SVGEGT. The CDR3 region is CASSYSGQGVGNEQFF. CDR3 DNA: TGTGCCAGCAGTTACTCAGGACAGGGAGTGGGCAATGAGCAGTTCTTC.

The chain uses TRBV6-1 and TRBJ2-2; 8 nucleotides match TRBD2. V lost 2 bases to trimming and J lost 14 bases; unmatched junction nucleotides: 16. The germline gives CDR1 MNHNS, CDR2 SASEGT. CDR3 length equals 16 residues. In nucleotides, the CDR3 is TGTGCCAGCAGTGAACGGGGGGGTGGAGCCCGGAACAATCTGTTTTTT. It yields the protein CASSERGGGARNNLFF.